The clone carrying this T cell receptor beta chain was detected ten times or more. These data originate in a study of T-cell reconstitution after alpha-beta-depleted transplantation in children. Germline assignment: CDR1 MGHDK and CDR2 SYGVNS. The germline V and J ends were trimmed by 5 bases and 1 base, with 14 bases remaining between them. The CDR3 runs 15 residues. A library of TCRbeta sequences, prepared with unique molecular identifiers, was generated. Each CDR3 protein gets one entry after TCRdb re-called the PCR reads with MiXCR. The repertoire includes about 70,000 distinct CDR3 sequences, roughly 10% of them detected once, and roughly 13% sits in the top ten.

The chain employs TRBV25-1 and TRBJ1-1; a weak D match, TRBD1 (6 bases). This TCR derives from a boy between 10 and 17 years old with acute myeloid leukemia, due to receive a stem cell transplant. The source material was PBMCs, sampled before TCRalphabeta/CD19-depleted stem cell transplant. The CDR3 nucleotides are TGTGCCAGCAGTTCCTTCTGGGGGGCGAACACTGAAGCTTTCTTT. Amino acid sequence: CASSSFWGANTEAFF.